This T cell receptor beta chain was sequenced for a study of T cell responses to AZD1222 COVID-19 vaccine (dated by TCRdb to the early 2020s). Notes on the research overall: Because spike-specific TCR depth and breadth did not differ between the two schedules, AZD1222 recipients who got a second dose at roughly 4 weeks were pooled with those who got a second dose at roughly 12 weeks. TCR sequencing covered roughly 230 trial participants: some 210 given two doses of AZD1222 and approximately 26 given two doses of MenACWY control vaccine. Trial participants were enrolled into age subgroups of 18-55, 56-69 and 70-plus years, which contained roughly 140, 27 and 60 TCR-sequenced participants, respectively. Broad study findings and their caveats: In the small 56-69-year group, the increase in depth fell short of significance, most likely because of low power. Conclusions about previously exposed vaccinees are limited, since just 6 or 7 AZD1222 recipients were seropositive for SARS-CoV-2 at baseline. Reportedly, close to half of the unique spike-specific TCRs recognized epitopes lying outside the regions that are mutated in the B.1.351 and B.1.1.7 variants. After two AZD1222 doses, both the breadth and the depth of spike-specific TCRs were significantly higher than at day 0 and than in MenACWY recipients. The whole spike protein was spanned by vaccine-associated CD4 TCRs, and dominant responses were seen in regions 160-218 and 743-854. Because no day 14 peak-response samples were available, repertoires were characterized only after the peak T cell response. Participants were mostly white British, with more females than males. The authors suggested clonal diversity may have been underestimated.

The CDR3 regions of human TCRbeta chains were analyzed by immunosequencing. In the source study's methods: TCRs in the repertoires were compared against a reference library of SARS-CoV-2-specific TCRs that had been generated with the MIRA antigen-specificity platform. Breadth meant the fraction of unique TCRs that were SARS-CoV-2-associated, whereas depth meant the fraction of total T cells that were SARS-CoV-2-associated. Using the MIRA data, each spike-specific TCR was mapped to the spike region that the TCR reacts to and placed in a CD4 or CD8 class. Log10-transformed breadth and depth values were compared by one-way ANOVA with Sidak's multiple comparisons tests. Entries here come from immuneACCESS through TCRdb and include only in-frame sequences with V and J called. Some clones fail to appear in such tables; in the studies checked, an unresolved V gene covers under half of the shortfall, and the cause of the remainder is unknown. V and J calls and clone size are given by that table; D and trimming were obtained from the DNA. This sample holds about 100,000 clones; roughly 88% were observed only once. Around 8.7% of the sample comes from the top ten.

CDR1 SGHTA and CDR2 FQGNSA were looked up in the germline V gene. Counted from cysteine to phenylalanine, this CDR3 has 13 amino acids. The kept DNA is CDR3 alone, 39 bases in frame from the first base. Trimming removed 0 bases from V and 7 bases from J; the gene matches leave 3 bases unexplained. This sample's time point label indicates: baseline before first vaccination. Vaccinee samples were obtained from the UK trials COV001 and COV002, which included a single-blind randomized controlled phase 2/3 trial of AZD1222 (ChAdOx1 nCoV-19) in healthy adults. Trial participant PBMC samples were collected at day 0 and day 28 after the second dose for TCRbeta chain sequencing. Comments on this clone: Its antigen is unknown. The sample holds no much larger clone one base away, and base qualities are not on file.

The origin of this receptor is an adult in good health. The chain is made from TRBV7-2 and TRBJ2-7, and 7 bases in between align with TRBD1. The input for sequencing was peripheral blood, taken on day 0 of AZD1222 vaccination. The CDR3 loop reads CASSLASGGEQYF. At the DNA level, the sequence is TGTGCCAGCAGCTTAGCTTCAGGGGGTGAGCAGTACTTC.